The 6 T cell receptor beta chains below come from one sample, sequenced in a study of CD8 T cells in ankylosing spondylitis. Points from the study as a whole: One TCR beta motif, made up of seven to nine highly homologous variants, appeared characteristic of ankylosing spondylitis blood.

One entry per CDR3 protein results from TCRdb running MiXCR on the 5' RACE reads. The sample holds some 840,000 distinct CDR3 sequences, over 9.5% seen once. Antigen specificity for these receptors is unknown. The sample was blood, either unsorted or a sorted T cell fraction (not recorded which). The source is a male donor with ankylosing spondylitis.

This clonotype came up a few times. V and J are TRBV25-1 and TRBJ2-6; 7 bases are a match to TRBD1. In germline, CDR1 is MGHDK, CDR2 SYGVNS. This CDR3 region has 14 residues. V lost 10 bases and J lost 4; bases outside the gene matches: 7. The CDR3 region is CAIRDRVGANVLTF. CDR3 nucleotide sequence: TGTGCCATCCGCGACAGGGTCGGGGCCAACGTCCTGACTTTC. Supplemented by reference TRBV25-1 and TRBJ2-6, the full variable domain reads EADIYQTPRYLVIGTGKKITLECSQTMGHDKMYWYQQDPGMELHLIHYSYGVNSTEKGDLSSESTVSRIRTEHFPLTLESARPSHTSQYLCAIRDRVGANVLTFGAGSRLTVL.

In this sample, this clonotype turned up a few times. The V gene is TRBV10-3, the J gene TRBJ1-4, with D unresolved. Germline-derived CDR1 and CDR2 are ENHRY and SYGVKD. The length of the CDR3 is 15 residues. V was pared by 3 bases and J by 7 bases, with 15 bases between. The DNA of the CDR3 is TGTGCCATCAGTGATCTGGGGAATGGTGCTGAAAAACTGTTTTTT. Translating it yields CAISDLGNGAEKLFF.

This clonotype was seen at least ten times. This sequence joins TRBV7-2 and TRBJ2-3, with 7 bases identical to TRBD1. Germline V gives CDR1 SGHTA, CDR2 FQGNSA. The V segment lost 5 bases and the J segment 2 bases; nucleotides outside the gene matches: 7. The length of the CDR3 is 15 residues. The CDR3 is CASSPQGQLTDTQYF. The DNA of the CDR3 is TGTGCCAGCAGCCCTCAGGGACAGCTCACAGATACGCAGTATTTT.

The chain carries TRBV20-1 and TRBJ2-7; TRBD1 aligns across 7 bases. This CDR3 spans 13 amino acids. Trimming at V came to 6 bases and at J to 6 bases, leaving 11 bases not matched to a gene. CDR1 is DFQATT and CDR2 is SNEGSKA in the germline V gene (reference sequence). CDR3 in amino acids: CSANGQDLFEQYF. The CDR3 nucleotides are TGCAGTGCCAATGGACAGGATCTTTTCGAGCAGTACTTC.

This clonotype was counted between two and nine times. The CDR3 protein is CASSYSLAGVYNEQFF. The DNA for the CDR3 is TGTGCCAGCAGTTACTCTTTAGCGGGGGTTTACAATGAGCAGTTCTTC. The chain is built from TRBV6-5 and TRBJ2-1, with TRBD2 matching over 9 bases. Trimming removed 0 bases from V and 4 bases from J; junction bases left unmatched: 4. The CDR3 length is 16 residues. Per the germline V gene, CDR1 is MNHEY and CDR2 is SVGAGI.

The V call is TRBV18, the J call TRBJ2-7, with D tentatively TRBD2 (6 bases). Per germline, CDR1 KGHSH and CDR2 LQKENI. This CDR3 comprises 16 residues. With 3 bases removed from V and 7 bases from J, the gap between germline ends came to 22 bases. CDR3 in DNA: TGTGCCAGCTCACCCTCTGTAGCGGAGTTTTCCGGAGAGCAGTACTTC. Its translation is CASSPSVAEFSGEQYF. Complete variable domain (other parts from reference TRBV18 and TRBJ2-7): NAGVMQNPRHLVRRRGQEARLRCSPMKGHSHVYWYRQLPEEGLKFMVYLQKENIIDESGMPKERFSAEFPKEGPSILRIQQVVRGDSAAYFCASSPSVAEFSGEQYFGPGTRLTVT.